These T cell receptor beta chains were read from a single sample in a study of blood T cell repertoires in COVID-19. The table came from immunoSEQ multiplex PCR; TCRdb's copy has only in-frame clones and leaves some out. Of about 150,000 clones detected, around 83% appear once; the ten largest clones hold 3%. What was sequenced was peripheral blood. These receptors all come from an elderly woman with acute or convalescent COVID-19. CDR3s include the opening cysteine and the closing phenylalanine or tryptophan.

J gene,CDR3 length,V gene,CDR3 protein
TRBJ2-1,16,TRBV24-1,CATSDSVPGDHDEQFF
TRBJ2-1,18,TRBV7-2,CASSFPVDRRSSYNEQFF
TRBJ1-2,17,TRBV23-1,CASSQSGDSASTNGYTF
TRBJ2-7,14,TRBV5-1,CASSPREASYEQYF
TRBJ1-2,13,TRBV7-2,CASSPDRYYGYTF
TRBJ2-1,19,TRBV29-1,CSVETGWTVPTSSYNEQFF
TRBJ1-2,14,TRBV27,CASSSGQGNYGYTF
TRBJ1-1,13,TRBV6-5,CASGGQGAAEAFF
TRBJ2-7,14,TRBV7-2,CASSPQGDNSEQYF
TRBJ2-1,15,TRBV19,CASSMTGQVGSEQFF
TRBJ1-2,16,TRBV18,CASSPAAGGQGYGYTF
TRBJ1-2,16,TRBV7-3,CASSLDLWVRGYGYTF
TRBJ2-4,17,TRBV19,CASSIDLAGGSKNIQYF
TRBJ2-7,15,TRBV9,CASSVVPGTGDEQYF
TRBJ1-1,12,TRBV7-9,CASSFGYTEAFF
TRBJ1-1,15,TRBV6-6,CASSPQGTLNTEAFF
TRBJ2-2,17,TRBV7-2,CASSSTSGGRYTGELFF
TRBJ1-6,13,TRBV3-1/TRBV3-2,CASSPLYNSPLHF
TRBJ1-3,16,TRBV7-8,CASSFPGHYSGNTIYF
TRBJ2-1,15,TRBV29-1,CSVEGLGTSSHEQFF
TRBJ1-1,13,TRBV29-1,CSASDSMNTEAFF
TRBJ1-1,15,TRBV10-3,CAISESGQTNTEAFF
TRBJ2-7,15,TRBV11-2,CASALGTGGSYEQYF
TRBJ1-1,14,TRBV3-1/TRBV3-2,CASSQKQGSTEAFF
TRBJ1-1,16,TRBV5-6,CASSLEMSRFNTEAFF
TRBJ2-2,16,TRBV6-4,CASSDSTGQVRVELFF
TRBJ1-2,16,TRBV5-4,CASSLGPGQGLYGYTF
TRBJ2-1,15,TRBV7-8,CASSLLAGAYNEQFF
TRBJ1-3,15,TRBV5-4,CASSLVGSSGNTIYF
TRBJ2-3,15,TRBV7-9,CASSLATGKADTQYF
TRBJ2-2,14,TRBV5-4,CASSPGLDTGELFF
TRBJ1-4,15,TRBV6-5,CASSYTGGTNEKLFF
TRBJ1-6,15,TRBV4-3,CASSLQPTGGSPLHF
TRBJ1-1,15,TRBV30,CAWTIGGGSVTEAFF
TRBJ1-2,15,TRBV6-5,CASSYSRQNNYGYTF
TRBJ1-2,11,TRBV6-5,CASSRTGRYTF
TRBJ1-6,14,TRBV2,CASSPQGVGSPLHF
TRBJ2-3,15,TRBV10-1,CASSDALAGSDTQYF
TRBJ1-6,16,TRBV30,CAWSLTGTGNNSPLHF
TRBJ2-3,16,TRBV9,CASSSGVAGVTDTQYF
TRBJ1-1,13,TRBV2,CASRLERDTEAFF
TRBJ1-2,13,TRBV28,CASRNLAVGGYTF
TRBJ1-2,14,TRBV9,CASSVEEGVYGYTF
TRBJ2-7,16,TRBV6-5,CASSYSAGQGLYEQYF
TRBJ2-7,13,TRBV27,CASSLMGDNEQYF
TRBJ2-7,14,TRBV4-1,CASSPRTGFYEQYF
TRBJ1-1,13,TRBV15,CATSRQRSTEAFF
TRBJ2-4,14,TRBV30,CAWSGTRFDGIQYF
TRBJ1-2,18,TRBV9,CASSGWTGPKPFNYGYTF
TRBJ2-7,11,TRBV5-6,CASSYAGEQYF
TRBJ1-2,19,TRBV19,CASTQLPGTGGFGNYGYTF
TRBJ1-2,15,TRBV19,CASSGNSGGNYGYTF
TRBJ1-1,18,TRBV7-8,CASSLLGRGRLVNTEAFF
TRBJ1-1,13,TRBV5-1,CASSMIRGTEAFF
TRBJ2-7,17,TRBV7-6,CASSASFRDRGPYEQYF
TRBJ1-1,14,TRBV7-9,CASRKQGMNTEAFF